This entry is about one T cell receptor beta chain. Germline V gene data show CDR1 as MGHRA and CDR2 as YSYEKL. This CDR3 spans 18 amino acids. V was shortened by 0 bases and J by 2 bases, with 17 bases between the two germline ends. The data originate from a study of blood T cell repertoires in COVID-19. Study information: Donors in the United States, Italy and Spain gave samples during acute or convalescent COVID-19. Sample material is recorded as cDNA or gDNA derived from T cells, B-cell-depleted T cells, or PBMCs.

Per the authors' pipeline: By means of reference gene primer amplification, nucleated cell counts were estimated. Produced via immunoSEQ multiplex PCR; TCRdb's table is partial and in-frame only. The DNA gave D and trimming, while V, J and clone size come from that table. In the table there are 25,000 to 35,000 clones, roughly 84% of which are singletons. Material for sequencing was peripheral blood. The TCR was taken from a man aged 70-80 years with active COVID-19. This rearrangement joins TRBV4-1 to TRBJ1-5, with D possibly being TRBD1 (5 bases). The CDR3 DNA is TGCGCCAGCAGCCAAGACCCCCGGGGGACCTTTGGCAATCAGCCCCAGCATTTT. Residues: CASSQDPRGTFGNQPQHF.